Shown below are 3 T cell receptor beta chains from a single sample sequenced in a study of blood T cell repertoires in COVID-19. Produced via immunoSEQ multiplex PCR; TCRdb's table is partial and in-frame only. This sample has 350,000 to 450,000 clones; around nine tenths occur once, and the top ten carry 3%. The sequencing input was peripheral blood. The receptors originated from a human donor in a cohort sampled during active COVID-19.

This clone was detected ten times or more. The chain recombines TRBV6-1 with TRBJ2-2; 12 bases are a match to TRBD2. J was trimmed by 3 bases and V by 6 bases; bases with no gene match: 8. This CDR3 contains 17 residues. Germline CDR1 reads MNHNS; CDR2 reads SASEGT. The CDR3 loop is CASRELAGGLDTGELFF. The CDR3 DNA is TGTGCCAGCAGGGAACTAGCGGGGGGATTAGACACCGGGGAGCTGTTTTTT.

The J gene is TRBJ2-5, the V gene TRBV6-5; D might be TRBD2 (6 bases). The length of the CDR3 is 14 residues. Germline CDR1 and CDR2: MNHEY and SVGAGI. CDR3 in DNA: TGTGCATCTTGCCGGGACTTTGGGGGGGAGACCCAGTACTTC. It codes for CASCRDFGGETQYF.

V usage is TRBV5-1 and J usage is TRBJ2-3; D perhaps matches TRBD2 (5 bases). The CDR3 has 12 amino acids. CDR1 and CDR2 from the germline V gene are SGHRS and YFSETQ. V was shortened by 2 bases and J by 5 bases, with 6 bases between the two germline ends. The CDR3 is CASSFGEDTQYF. DNA of the CDR3: TGCGCCAGCAGCTTCGGGGAAGATACGCAGTATTTT.